This is a list of T cell receptor beta chains from one sample in a study of chronic HIV infection and antiretroviral therapy. TCRdb independently ran MiXCR on the 5' RACE reads; one entry per CDR3 protein. Among some 46,000 distinct CDR3 sequences, approximately 19% were seen once, and the ten largest hold approximately 3%. The sample taken for sequencing was peripheral blood. These receptors were collected from an adult who had HIV and had not received antiretroviral therapy, or was an uninfected healthy control (not recorded which). Both conserved end residues are trimmed from each CDR3.

j_call v_call cdr3_aa
TRBJ2-3 TRBV2 ASRGRSSRTDTQY
TRBJ1-2 TRBV12-3/TRBV12-4 ASSSGPDSLYGYT
TRBJ1-5 TRBV30 AWSVGEMLSQH
TRBJ1-1 TRBV29-1 SVTGFYTEAF
TRBJ1-2 TRBV14 ASSPQNYGYT
TRBJ2-5 TRBV27 ASHGQGYQETQY
TRBJ2-3 TRBV4-1 ASTLAGGDTQY
TRBJ1-4 TRBV28 ASTAGNEKLF
TRBJ2-3 TRBV27 ASGAQTGSTDTQY
TRBJ2-7 TRBV2 ASSEARTYEQY
TRBJ1-4 TRBV28 ASYLGGTNEKLF
TRBJ2-3 TRBV9 ASKSGGSTDTQY
TRBJ2-7 TRBV28 ASSYSDRNEQY